This T cell receptor (beta chain) was recovered during a study of technical replicates of blood from a handful of donors. Trimming removed 0 bases from V and 3 bases from J, with 11 bases in between. The length of the CDR3 is 15 residues. CDR1 is MNHEY, CDR2 SVGAGI, per germline. Sequenced by immunoSEQ multiplex PCR; TCRdb stores in-frame clones only, minus some. The sample has tens of thousands of clones; approximately 94% are singletons. The receptor was derived from a human donor in good health. The rearrangement joins TRBV6-5 to TRBJ1-1; a possible D gene is TRBD1 (5 bases). Sequencing was carried out using T cells isolated from PBMCs. The CDR3 protein is CASSYSSREDTEAFF. DNA of the CDR3: TGTGCCAGCAGTTACTCGTCCAGGGAAGACACTGAAGCTTTCTTT.